Below, one TCR beta chain is given with its context. Profiled with immunoSEQ multiplex PCR; TCRdb holds only in-frame clones, not every one. The sample holds some 300,000 clones, around four fifths seen once. The sample belongs to a study of blood T cell repertoires in COVID-19. V lost 4 bases, J lost 4 bases, and 13 bases lay in between. Germline V gives CDR1 MNHEY, CDR2 SVGAGI. The CDR3 loop spans 14 amino acids. The clonotype originates from a woman between 45 and 60 years old with active or convalescent COVID-19. The genes are TRBV6-5 and TRBJ1-1; possibly TRBD1 for D (5 bases). The specimen sequenced was peripheral blood. The CDR3, as DNA: TGTGCCAGCAGTTCGCTCCAACAGGCCACTGAAGCTTTCTTT. It is translated as CASSSLQQATEAFF.